Sequencing of this T cell receptor beta chain was carried out in a study of blood T cell repertoires in COVID-19. At the level of the study: Collection of acute and convalescent COVID-19 samples took place in the United States, Italy and Spain.

Source study methods: Amplification of reference gene primers provided the estimated nucleated cell counts. Libraries were prepared by immunoSEQ multiplex PCR; TCRdb keeps only in-frame clonotypes and omits some of them. The DNA was the basis for D and trimming; V, J and clone size are from that table. Counted here are about 360,000 clones, around 87% occurring once; the ten biggest clones make up approximately 1.9%. Germline V lookup: CDR1 SQVTM, CDR2 ANQGSEA. The CDR3 consists of 12 residues. The V gene lost 4 bases and the J gene lost 6 bases, with 13 bases spanning the gap. This study enrolled people aged roughly 18 to 89 from approximately 24 US geographic areas. Participant-given clinical history determined each cohort assignment.

Sequencing was performed on PBMCs or T cells enriched from blood (not recorded which). The chain is built from TRBV29-1 and TRBJ2-7; D perhaps matches TRBD1 (6 bases). The TCR was taken from a man aged 35 to 55 in a cohort exposed to, infected with or recovered from COVID-19 (not recorded which). CDR3 residues: CSVAQGMTEQYF. CDR3 DNA: TGCAGCGTTGCACAGGGTATGACCGAGCAGTACTTC.